Listed below are T cell receptor beta chains from one sample, sequenced in a study of cytomegalovirus exposure and HLA in healthy donors. Here immunoSEQ multiplex PCR was the method, and the copy in TCRdb shows in-frame clones only, minus some. In the table there are around 170,000 clones, around 86% of which are singletons. The sequenced sample consisted of PBMCs. The receptors were gathered from a young woman in good health and CMV-seronegative. The CDR3 runs from the conserved cysteine through the conserved F or W. The D gene is left open where the match is weak. Clone size is not always given. Where it is, it says once, few, many or a class for expanded clones.

TRBD1	.	TRBV5-1	TRBJ2-3	TGCGCCAGCAGTTCGGGACCGGGACAGGGTACAGATACGCAGTATTTT	CASSSGPGQGTDTQYF
TRBD1	few	TRBV27	TRBJ2-2	TGTGCCAGCAGTCCGGACAGGGCGGGCACCGGGGAGCTGTTTTTT	CASSPDRAGTGELFF
.	.	TRBV19	TRBJ2-1	TGTGCCAGTAGGTTGACTCCAGAAGTTGAAAATGAGCAGTTCTTC	CASRLTPEVENEQFF
TRBD2	.	TRBV27	TRBJ2-5	TGTGCCAGCAGTTTATCGCCCAGTAGCGGGGTAGAGACCCAGTACTTC	CASSLSPSSGVETQYF
.	.	TRBV6-5	TRBJ2-5	TGTGCCAGCAGTTACTCGAGTAGGGCGGGGGAGACCCAGTACTTC	CASSYSSRAGETQYF
TRBD2	.	TRBV27	TRBJ2-1	TGTGCCAGCAGTTCGGCGGGAGGCTGGAATGAGCAGTTCTTC	CASSSAGGWNEQFF
.	.	TRBV5-1	TRBJ2-3	TGCGCCAGCAGCGAGACGGGGTTTGTCGGCACAGATACGCAGTATTTT	CASSETGFVGTDTQYF
TRBD1	.	TRBV30	TRBJ2-5	TGTGCCTGGAGTCGGGACAGGGTTACGGAGACCCAGTACTTC	CAWSRDRVTETQYF
.	.	TRBV11-2	TRBJ2-7	TGTGCCAGCAGCTTAGGGGGCGGGGTCGAGCAGTACTTC	CASSLGGGVEQYF
TRBD2	.	TRBV28	TRBJ2-7	TGTGCCAGCAGTTTTGGCGGGACTAGCGTCTCCTACGAGCAGTACTTC	CASSFGGTSVSYEQYF
TRBD2	once	TRBV19	TRBJ2-2	TGTGCCAGTAGTCAGGAGCCTAGCGGGAGGACCGGGGAGCTGTTTTTT	CASSQEPSGRTGELFF
TRBD1	.	TRBV5-1	TRBJ1-2	TGCGCCAGCAGCACCCGACAGGGAACCGCGGGCTACACCTTC	CASSTRQGTAGYTF
.	few	TRBV7-9	TRBJ2-7	TGTGCCAGCAGCTCAGGGCTCGAGCAGTACTTC	CASSSGLEQYF
TRBD1	once	TRBV15	TRBJ2-5	TGTGCCACCAGCAGAGGAAGGGGGCAGCAAGAGACCCAGTACTTC	CATSRGRGQQETQYF
TRBD1	.	TRBV27	TRBJ2-7	TGTGCCAGCAGTATGGGACAGGGGGCGGGCTACGAGCAGTACTTC	CASSMGQGAGYEQYF
TRBD1	.	TRBV27	TRBJ2-7	TGTGCCAGCAGTGTGGGGACAGGGGGACTAAGCTCCTACGAGCAGTACTTC	CASSVGTGGLSSYEQYF
TRBD1	once	TRBV28	TRBJ2-1	TGTGCCAGCAGTATCATCACAGGGGCGCGTGAGCAGTTCTTC	CASSIITGAREQFF
.	.	TRBV28	TRBJ1-4	TGTGCCAGCAGTCCGCCGCGGGATCCTGGAGGGGAAAAACTGTTTTTT	CASSPPRDPGGEKLFF
.	once	TRBV11-2	TRBJ2-3	TGTGCCAGCAGTTTTACCTCAGGGGATACGCAGTATTTT	CASSFTSGDTQYF
TRBD1	once	TRBV29-1	TRBJ2-2	TGCAGCGTCTTTCAGGGGGCGGACGGGGAGCTGTTTTTT	CSVFQGADGELFF